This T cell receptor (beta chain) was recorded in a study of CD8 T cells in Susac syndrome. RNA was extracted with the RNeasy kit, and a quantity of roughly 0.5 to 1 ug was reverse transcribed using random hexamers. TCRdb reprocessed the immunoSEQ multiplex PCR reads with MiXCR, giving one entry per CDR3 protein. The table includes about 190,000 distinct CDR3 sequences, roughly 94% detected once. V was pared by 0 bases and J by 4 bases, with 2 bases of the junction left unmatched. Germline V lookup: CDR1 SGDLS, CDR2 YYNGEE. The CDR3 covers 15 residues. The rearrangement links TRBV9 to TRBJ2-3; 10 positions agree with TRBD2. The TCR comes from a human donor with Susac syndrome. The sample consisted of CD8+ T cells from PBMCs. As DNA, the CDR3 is TGTGCCAGCAGCGTAGAGGGGACTAGCGCAGATACGCAGTATTTT. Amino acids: CASSVEGTSADTQYF.